This record covers a single TCR delta chain. TCRdb ran CATT on the reads. Of roughly 1,600 delta-chain clones detected, around 38% appear once; the ten largest clones hold about 15%. The data were taken from a study of gamma-delta chains in newborns, infants, children. Study-wide background: Innate gammadelta T cells reportedly expand polyclonally right after birth, driven by microbial exposure, per the title.

V shed 0 bases and J shed 0 bases, with 14 bases lying between them. Germline V lookup: CDR1 GEAIGNYY, CDR2 EKD. This CDR3 is built from 19 residues. The gene calls are TRDV2 and TRDJ3, with D maybe TRDD3 (5 bases). The clonotype originates from a child who had a fever. Specimen: blood. The CDR3 sequence is CACDTPGAISSWDTRQMFF. The CDR3 bases are TGTGCCTGTGACACCCCGGGGGCCATTAGCTCCTGGGACACCCGACAGATGTTTTTC.